The rows below give T cell receptor beta chains drawn from one sample of a study of CD8 T cell repertoires and HIV-1 epitope variants. No cognate antigen is known for these TCRs. Assay used: immunoSEQ multiplex PCR; TCRdb lists only in-frame clones, some missing. The table has 4,000 or so clones, 66% seen once. Source material: cultured CD8+ T cells derived from PBMCs. These receptors all stem from a male donor with HIV. Each CDR3 is given with its conserved first and last residue. The order of the fields is J gene, V gene, clone size, D gene, CDR3 DNA, CDR3 protein. A D gene is named only where the DNA matches it firmly. Clone size appears in some rows only: once, few, many, or a class for an expanded clone.

J gene: TRBJ1-1
V gene: TRBV5-4
clone size: few
D gene: -
CDR3 DNA: TGTGCCAGCAGTCTCGACAGGAACACTGAAGCTTTCTTT
CDR3 protein: CASSLDRNTEAFF

J gene: TRBJ2-3
V gene: TRBV7-9
clone size: -
D gene: -
CDR3 DNA: TGTGCCAGCAGCTTAGTTGAGCAGCGCACAGATACGCAGTATTTT
CDR3 protein: CASSLVEQRTDTQYF

J gene: TRBJ2-1
V gene: TRBV7-2
clone size: -
D gene: TRBD2
CDR3 DNA: TGTGCCAGCAGCTTAGATGGGACTAGCGGGGGTAGTGAGCAGTTCTTC
CDR3 protein: CASSLDGTSGGSEQFF

J gene: TRBJ1-4
V gene: TRBV28
clone size: few
D gene: -
CDR3 DNA: TGTGCCAGCAGTTCCAGGGGTTTTAATGAAAAACTGTTTTTT
CDR3 protein: CASSSRGFNEKLFF

J gene: TRBJ2-7
V gene: TRBV10-3
clone size: large
D gene: -
CDR3 DNA: TGTGCCACCCTAGGGGACTCTACTTACGAGCAGTACTTC
CDR3 protein: CATLGDSTYEQYF

J gene: TRBJ1-6
V gene: TRBV6-1
clone size: -
D gene: -
CDR3 DNA: TGTGCCAGCAGTGAGGTCCGCTCCTATAATTCACCCCTCCACTTT
CDR3 protein: CASSEVRSYNSPLHF

J gene: TRBJ1-1
V gene: TRBV28
clone size: once
D gene: -
CDR3 DNA: TGTGCCAGCAGTCAAAGGGAGAACACTGAAGCTTTCTTT
CDR3 protein: CASSQRENTEAFF

J gene: TRBJ2-7
V gene: TRBV28
clone size: -
D gene: -
CDR3 DNA: TGTGCCAGCCGACAGCGAGGCTTAGCGGCCTTCTACGAGCAGTACTTC
CDR3 protein: CASRQRGLAAFYEQYF

J gene: TRBJ2-7
V gene: TRBV7-9
clone size: -
D gene: TRBD2
CDR3 DNA: TGTGCCAGCAGCCCGGGACTAGCGGGAAAGTACTTC
CDR3 protein: CASSPGLAGKYF

J gene: TRBJ2-5
V gene: TRBV27
clone size: -
D gene: TRBD2
CDR3 DNA: TGTGCCAGCAGCCTCGGACTAGACGGGACCCAGTACTTC
CDR3 protein: CASSLGLDGTQYF

J gene: TRBJ2-2
V gene: TRBV14
clone size: -
D gene: TRBD2
CDR3 DNA: TGTGCCAGCAGCCAAACCAGACTAGCGGGGGGTAACACCGGGGAGCTGTTTTTT
CDR3 protein: CASSQTRLAGGNTGELFF

J gene: TRBJ1-2
V gene: TRBV5-1
clone size: once
D gene: TRBD1
CDR3 DNA: TGCGCCAGCAGCTTGGGGACAGGTAGTAATGGCTACACCTTC
CDR3 protein: CASSLGTGSNGYTF

J gene: TRBJ1-5
V gene: TRBV6-5
clone size: -
D gene: -
CDR3 DNA: TGTGCCAGCAGCGTAGACACCGACAACTATCAGCCCCAGCATTTT
CDR3 protein: CASSVDTDNYQPQHF

J gene: TRBJ2-7
V gene: TRBV2
clone size: -
D gene: TRBD2
CDR3 DNA: TGTGCCAGCGGTAGCGGGAGGGCGGGAGAGCAGTACTTC
CDR3 protein: CASGSGRAGEQYF

J gene: TRBJ1-6
V gene: TRBV14
clone size: few
D gene: -
CDR3 DNA: TGTGCCAGCAGCCAAGAGTGGGGGGCCTATAATTCACCCCTCCACTTT
CDR3 protein: CASSQEWGAYNSPLHF

J gene: TRBJ1-1
V gene: TRBV10-3
clone size: medium-sized
D gene: -
CDR3 DNA: TGTGCCATCAGTGAGGGGGATACTGAAGCTTTCTTT
CDR3 protein: CAISEGDTEAFF

J gene: TRBJ2-1
V gene: TRBV11-2
clone size: -
D gene: -
CDR3 DNA: TGTGCCGGAGGACAGACCAATGAGCAGTTCTTC
CDR3 protein: CAGGQTNEQFF

J gene: TRBJ1-1
V gene: TRBV5-5
clone size: -
D gene: -
CDR3 DNA: TGTGCCAGCAGCTTGGGGTACTCTGAAGCTTTCTTT
CDR3 protein: CASSLGYSEAFF

J gene: TRBJ2-7
V gene: TRBV4-2
clone size: -
D gene: -
CDR3 DNA: TGTGCCAGCAGCCAAGGGAGGGGTGACGAGCAGTACTTC
CDR3 protein: CASSQGRGDEQYF

J gene: TRBJ2-1
V gene: TRBV7-5
clone size: -
D gene: -
CDR3 DNA: TGTGCCAGAAGATCCGGGACTAGCGGGAGAAATGAGCAGTTCTTC
CDR3 protein: CARRSGTSGRNEQFF

J gene: TRBJ2-7
V gene: TRBV27
clone size: -
D gene: -
CDR3 DNA: TGTGCCAGCAGTCCCGCCCGAACCTACGAGCAGTACTTC
CDR3 protein: CASSPARTYEQYF

J gene: TRBJ1-1
V gene: TRBV7-2
clone size: -
D gene: -
CDR3 DNA: TGTGCCAGCAGCTTGGGTAACCCTGAAGCTTTCTTT
CDR3 protein: CASSLGNPEAFF

J gene: TRBJ2-7
V gene: TRBV11-2
clone size: -
D gene: TRBD1
CDR3 DNA: TGTGCCAGCAGCTTGGGACAGTACCTTCGTGAGCAGTACTTC
CDR3 protein: CASSLGQYLREQYF

J gene: TRBJ1-1
V gene: TRBV10-3
clone size: -
D gene: -
CDR3 DNA: TGTGCCACCCAAGACCATACGAACACTGAAGCTTTCTTT
CDR3 protein: CATQDHTNTEAFF

J gene: TRBJ2-5
V gene: TRBV28
clone size: -
D gene: TRBD1
CDR3 DNA: TGTGCCAGCAGCGGAGACTTCGACAGGGAAGAGACCCAGTACTTC
CDR3 protein: CASSGDFDREETQYF

J gene: TRBJ1-2
V gene: TRBV5-4
clone size: -
D gene: TRBD1
CDR3 DNA: TGTGCCAGCAGCCTAGGGGACAGCGGGAGGGGTGGCTACACCTTC
CDR3 protein: CASSLGDSGRGGYTF